Following are 5 T cell receptor beta chains from one sample sequenced in a study of monozygotic twins with inflammatory bowel disease. TCRdb reanalyzed the 5' RACE reads, giving one entry per CDR3 protein sequence and no DNA. This sample contains around 40,000 distinct CDR3 sequences. Sequenced sample: blood. These receptors originate from a human donor with ulcerative colitis or Crohn's disease, or a healthy co-twin of an affected twin (not recorded which).

The gene calls are TRBV30 and TRBJ1-2. Germline V gives CDR1 GTSNPN, CDR2 SVGIG (reference sequence). This CDR3 contains 14 residues. The CDR3 reads CAWRDLLPGDGYTF. The full variable domain, its missing parts supplied by reference TRBV30 and TRBJ1-2, is SQTIHQWPATLVQPVGSPLSLECTVEGTSNPNLYWYRQAAGRGLQLLFYSVGIGQISSEVPQNLSASRPQDRQFILSSKKLLLSDSGFYLCAWRDLLPGDGYTFGSGTRLTVV.

The gene calls are TRBV5-6 and TRBJ2-1; without DNA, the TCRdb call of TRBD1 cannot be checked. Per the germline V gene, CDR1 is SGHDT and CDR2 is YYEEEE. The CDR3 length is 16 residues. CDR3 amino acids: CASSLRGRSSYNEQFF.

V usage is TRBV3-1 and J usage is TRBJ1-6; TCRdb selects TRBD1, and the lack of DNA leaves this call unchecked. The CDR3 runs to 15 residues. Germline assignment: CDR1 LGHDT and CDR2 YNNKEL (reference sequence). CDR3 in amino acids: CASSQDRGGPRPLHF.

V usage is TRBV6-4 and J usage is TRBJ2-1; TCRdb's D gene call, TRBD2, goes unchecked for lack of DNA. The CDR3 runs to 13 residues. CDR1 MRHNA and CDR2 SNTAGT come from the germline V gene. CDR3 loop: CASSDAAGNEQFF.

This chain joins TRBV7-8 and TRBJ1-5. CDR1 SGHVS and CDR2 FQNEAQ come from the germline V gene. This CDR3 is 14 amino acids long. The chain's CDR3 is CASSLGNLHQPQHF.